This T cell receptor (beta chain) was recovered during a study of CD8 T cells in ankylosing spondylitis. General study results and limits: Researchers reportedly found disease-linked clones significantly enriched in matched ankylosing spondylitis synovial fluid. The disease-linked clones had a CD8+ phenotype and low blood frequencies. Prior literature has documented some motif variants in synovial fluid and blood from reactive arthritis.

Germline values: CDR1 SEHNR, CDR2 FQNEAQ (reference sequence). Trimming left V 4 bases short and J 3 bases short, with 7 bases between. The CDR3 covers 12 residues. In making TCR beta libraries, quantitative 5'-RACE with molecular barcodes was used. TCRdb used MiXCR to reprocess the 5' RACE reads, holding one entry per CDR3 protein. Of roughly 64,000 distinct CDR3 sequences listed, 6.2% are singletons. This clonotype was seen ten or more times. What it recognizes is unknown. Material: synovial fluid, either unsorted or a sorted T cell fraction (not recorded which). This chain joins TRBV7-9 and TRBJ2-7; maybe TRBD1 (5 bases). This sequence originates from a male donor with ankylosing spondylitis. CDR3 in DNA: TGTGCCAGCAGCTACAGGATCTACGAGCAGTACTTC. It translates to CASSYRIYEQYF. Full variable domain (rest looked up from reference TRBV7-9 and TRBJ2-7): DTGVSQNPRHKITKRGQNVTFRCDPISEHNRLYWYRQTLGQGPEFLTYFQNEAQLEKSRLLSDRFSAERPKGSFSTLEIQRTEQGDSAMYLCASSYRIYEQYFGPGTRLTVT.